One sample yielded the 12 T cell receptor beta chains listed below, sequenced in a study of blood T cell repertoires in COVID-19. Method: immunoSEQ multiplex PCR; TCRdb's copy keeps in-frame clones and lacks some. The sample holds about 220,000 clones; around 90% are singletons and the top ten take more than 2.5%. Sequencing used PBMCs or T cells enriched from blood (not recorded which). These receptors all come from a woman aged 25 to 39 who had recovered from COVID-19.

The chain recombines TRBV6-5 with TRBJ1-5, with a possible D match to TRBD1 (6 bases). Trimming took off 5 bases at V and 6 bases at J, with 11 bases between the two ends. Germline lookup yields CDR1 MNHEY and CDR2 SVGAGI. There are 13 residues in the CDR3. This chain's CDR3 is CASSQRQAQPQHF. Here the CDR3 DNA reads TGTGCCAGCAGTCAGAGACAGGCTCAGCCCCAGCATTTT.

The chain joins TRBV19 to TRBJ2-1; D perhaps matches TRBD2 (6 bases). The CDR3 is made up of 16 amino acids. Per the germline V gene, CDR1 is LNHDA and CDR2 is SQIVND (reference sequence). Trimming left V 1 base short and J 0 bases short, with 10 bases between. The CDR3 reads CASSIAGDNSYNEQFF. CDR3 sequence (DNA): TGTGCCAGTAGTATAGCGGGGGATAACTCCTACAATGAGCAGTTCTTC.

The rearrangement links TRBV5-6 to TRBJ2-7; 9 bases align to TRBD1. CDR3 length: 14 amino acids. Trimming took 4 bases from V and 2 from J; bases not matched to a gene: 4. Looked up from germline, CDR1 is SGHDT and CDR2 is YYEEEE. Here the CDR3 reads CASSPGTGTYEQYF. The DNA of the CDR3 is TGTGCCAGCAGCCCCGGGACAGGGACCTACGAGCAGTACTTC. The full variable domain, rest sourced from reference TRBV5-6 and TRBJ2-7, is DAGVTQSPTHLIKTRGQQVTLRCSPKSGHDTVSWYQQALGQGPQFIFQYYEEEERQRGNFPDRFSGHQFPNYSSELNVNALLLGDSALYLCASSPGTGTYEQYFGPGTRLTVT.

This chain links TRBV5-4 with TRBJ2-7; no definite D call. The CDR3 covers 15 residues. CDR1 is SGHNT and CDR2 is YYREEE in the germline V gene (reference sequence). The ends were cut back, 2 bases at V and 3 bases at J, with 15 bases in the middle. CDR3 in amino acids: CASSFDSSPIYEQYF. CDR3 DNA sequence: TGTGCCAGCAGCTTCGATAGCTCTCCCATCTACGAGCAGTACTTC.

The J gene is TRBJ1-1, the V gene TRBV13; TRBD1 might be the D (5 bases). CDR1 PRHDT and CDR2 FYEKMQ come from the germline V gene (reference sequence). This CDR3 spans 16 amino acids. V lost 0 bases, J lost 5 bases, and 16 bases lay in between. This chain's CDR3 is CASSLGAGVWRTEAFF. The DNA of the CDR3 is TGTGCCAGCAGCTTAGGGGCGGGGGTCTGGAGGACTGAAGCTTTCTTT.

This rearrangement joins TRBV27 to TRBJ1-6, with TRBD1 matching over 8 bases. CDR1 and CDR2 (germline): MNHEY, SMNVEV (reference sequence). The trim removed 2 bases at V and 6 bases at J, leaving 3 bases unmatched. This CDR3 is built from 15 residues. The CDR3 nucleotides read TGTGCCAGCAGTTTACAGGGGGCCGGTAATTCACCCCTCCACTTT. This translates into CASSLQGAGNSPLHF.

V usage is TRBV5-1 and J usage is TRBJ2-2; 8 positions match TRBD1. Trimming removed 2 bases from V and 5 bases from J; junction bases left unmatched: 8. CDR3 length: 16 amino acids. CDR1 and CDR2 from the germline V gene are SGHRS and YFSETQ. CDR3 bases: TGCGCCAGCAGCTTCCCCGGACAGGGTGCGACCGGGGAGCTGTTTTTT. Translation gives CASSFPGQGATGELFF.

This rearrangement joins TRBV4-3 to TRBJ2-3; 10 bases fit TRBD2. V lost 6 bases to trimming and J lost 1 base; unmatched junction nucleotides: 4. This CDR3 is 15 amino acids long. The germline gives CDR1 LGHNA, CDR2 YSLEER. The CDR3 region is CASRDGTSGTDTQYF. The CDR3 region has the DNA TGCGCCAGCAGAGATGGGACTAGCGGCACAGATACGCAGTATTTT.

The gene calls are TRBV10-3 and TRBJ1-2; D unclear. Germline loops: CDR1 ENHRY, CDR2 SYGVKD. CDR3 length: 16 amino acids. V lost 0 bases, J lost 8 bases, and 19 bases lay in between. As DNA, the CDR3 is TGTGCCATCAGTGAGTCTCAGGTCGGTAAAGGGAGCGGCTACACCTTC. This codes for CAISESQVGKGSGYTF.

V gene TRBV6-5 combines with J gene TRBJ2-7, with unresolved D. CDR3 size: 13 residues. The V end lost 10 bases, the J end lost 3 bases, and 16 bases lay between the germline ends. Germline assignment: CDR1 MNHEY and CDR2 SVGAGI. CDR3 sequence: CAIQSLGGYEQYF. CDR3 in DNA: TGTGCCATCCAATCCCTTGGCGGCTACGAGCAGTACTTC.

The rearrangement links TRBV5-4 to TRBJ2-3; TRBD2 aligns across 10 bases. The CDR3 covers 16 residues. The germline V gene encodes CDR1 SGHNT and CDR2 YYREEE (reference sequence). Losses at the gene ends were 0 bases for V and 5 bases for J; bases not matched to a gene: 6. CDR3 protein: CASSLVGLAVQDTQYF. The CDR3 coding sequence is TGTGCCAGCAGCTTGGTCGGACTAGCGGTGCAAGATACGCAGTATTTT.

Remarks on this clone: The junction and the germline gene differ at one end; a read error may be behind it. This chain uses TRBV12-3 or TRBV12-4 with TRBJ2-7; the D gene is possibly TRBD2 (6 bases). The CDR3 is 11 amino acids. The CDR3 bases are TGTGCCAGCAGTGTAGCGGTCAGGCAGTACTTC. This translates into CASSVAVRQYF.